What follows describes a single TCR beta chain. Original processing methods: Amplifying reference gene primers gave estimates of nucleated cell counts. The repertoire was sequenced with immunoSEQ multiplex PCR; TCRdb's copy has only in-frame clones and lacks some. V and J calls and clone size follow that table, whereas D and trimming were derived from the DNA. The table has 170,000 or so clones, about four fifths seen once. The sample comes from a study of blood T cell repertoires in COVID-19. Across the study: Sites across the United States, Italy and Spain contributed samples from acute and convalescent COVID-19. T cells, B-cell-depleted T cells, or PBMCs supplied cDNA or gDNA.

The CDR3 consists of 17 residues. The J gene is TRBJ1-1, the V gene TRBV12-2. TRBV12-2 represents a pseudogene. Sequencing was carried out using peripheral blood. The TCR sequence derives from a man between 65 and 85 years old with active or convalescent COVID-19. The CDR3 loop reads CASRLDGGGYLNTEAFF. The DNA for the CDR3 is TGTGCAAGTCGCTTAGACGGGGGAGGGTACTTGAACACTGAAGCTTTCTTT.